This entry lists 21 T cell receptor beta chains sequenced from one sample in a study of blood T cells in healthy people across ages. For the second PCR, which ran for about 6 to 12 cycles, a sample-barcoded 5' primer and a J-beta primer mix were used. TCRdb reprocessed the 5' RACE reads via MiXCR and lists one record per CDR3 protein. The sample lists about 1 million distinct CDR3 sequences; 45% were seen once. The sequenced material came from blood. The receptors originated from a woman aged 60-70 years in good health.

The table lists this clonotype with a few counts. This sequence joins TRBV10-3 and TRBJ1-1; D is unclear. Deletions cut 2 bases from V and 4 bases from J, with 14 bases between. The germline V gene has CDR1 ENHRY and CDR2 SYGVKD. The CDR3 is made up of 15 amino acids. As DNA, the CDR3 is TGTGCCATCAGTGAGGGACTTGGCAGTGCCACTGAAGCTTTCTTT. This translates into CAISEGLGSATEAFF.

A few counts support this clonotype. The DNA of the CDR3 is TGTGCCAGCAGCCAAGACTATAGGGGGCCCAGCTCCTACAATGAGCAGTTCTTC. Translating it yields CASSQDYRGPSSYNEQFF. This rearrangement joins TRBV4-2 to TRBJ2-1, with TRBD1 identical over 7 bases. CDR3 length equals 18 residues. The V segment lost 0 bases and the J segment 0 bases; nucleotides outside the gene matches: 8. Germline-derived CDR1 and CDR2 are LGHNA and YNFKEQ.

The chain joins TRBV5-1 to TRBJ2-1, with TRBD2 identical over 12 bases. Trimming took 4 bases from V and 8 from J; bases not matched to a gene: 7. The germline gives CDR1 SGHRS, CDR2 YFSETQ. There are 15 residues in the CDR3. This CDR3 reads CASSPPGTSGYEQFF. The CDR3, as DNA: TGCGCCAGCAGCCCTCCCGGGACTAGCGGGTATGAGCAGTTCTTC.

The CDR3 loop is CSPEGGSGTEAFF. CDR3 bases: TGCAGTCCCGAGGGAGGGTCCGGCACTGAAGCTTTCTTT. The rearrangement joins TRBV20-1 to TRBJ1-1; no clear D. The ends were cut back, 8 bases at V and 4 bases at J, with 17 bases in the middle. Germline lookup yields CDR1 DFQATT and CDR2 SNEGSKA (reference sequence). The CDR3 is 13 amino acids.

CDR3 in amino acids: CSLTMTSGMKNIQYF. CDR3 bases: TGCAGTCTTACAATGACTAGCGGGATGAAAAACATTCAGTACTTC. This chain connects TRBV20-1 to TRBJ2-4; 11 bases are a match to TRBD2. V was pared by 8 bases and J by 4 bases, with 10 bases of the junction left unmatched. The V gene's germline CDR1 is DFQATT and CDR2 SNEGSKA (reference sequence). This CDR3 contains 15 residues.

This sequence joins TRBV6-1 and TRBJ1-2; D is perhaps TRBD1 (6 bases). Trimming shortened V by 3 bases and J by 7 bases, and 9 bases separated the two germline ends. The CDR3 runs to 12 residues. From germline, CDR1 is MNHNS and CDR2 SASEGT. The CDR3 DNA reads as TGTGCCAGCAGTGAGAGGGGGGCTGGCTACACCTTC. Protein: CASSERGAGYTF.

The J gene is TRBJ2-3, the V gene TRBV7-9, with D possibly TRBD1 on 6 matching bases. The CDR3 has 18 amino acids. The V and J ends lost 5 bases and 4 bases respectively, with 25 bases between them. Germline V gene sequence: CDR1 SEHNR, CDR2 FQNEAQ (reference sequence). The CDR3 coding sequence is TGTGCCAGCAGCCAGAGACAGGAAAGGCCCTCGGTCGCAGATACGCAGTATTTT. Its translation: CASSQRQERPSVADTQYF.

CDR3 loop: CATSRGRMASGSIEQFF. Here the CDR3 DNA reads TGTGCCACCAGCAGAGGAAGGATGGCTAGCGGGAGCATTGAGCAGTTCTTC. This chain links TRBV15 with TRBJ2-1; 10 nucleotides line up with TRBD2. The junction had 12 bases not matched to a gene; V was cut back by 1 base and J by 9 bases. Germline assignment: CDR1 LNHNV and CDR2 YYDKDF (reference sequence). The CDR3 runs 17 residues.

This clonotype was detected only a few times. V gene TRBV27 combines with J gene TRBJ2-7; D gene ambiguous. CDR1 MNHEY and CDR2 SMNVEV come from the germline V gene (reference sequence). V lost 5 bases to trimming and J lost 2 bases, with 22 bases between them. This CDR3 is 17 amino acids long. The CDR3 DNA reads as TGTGCCAGCAGTCCCTTTAACCGTGCTAAGACAACCTACGAGCAGTACTTC. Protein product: CASSPFNRAKTTYEQYF.

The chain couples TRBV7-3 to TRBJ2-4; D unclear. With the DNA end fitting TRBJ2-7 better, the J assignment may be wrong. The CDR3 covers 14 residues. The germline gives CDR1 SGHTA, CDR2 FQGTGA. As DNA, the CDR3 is TGTGCCAGCAGCTTTATGCCGAGCTCCTACGAGCAGTACTTC. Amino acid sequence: CASSFMPSSYEQYF.

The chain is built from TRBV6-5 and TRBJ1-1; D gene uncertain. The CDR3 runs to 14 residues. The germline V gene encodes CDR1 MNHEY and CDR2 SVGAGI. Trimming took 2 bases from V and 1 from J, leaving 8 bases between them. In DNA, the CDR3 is TGTGCCAGCAGTTACGTCGCAGCGAACACTGAAGCTTTCTTT. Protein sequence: CASSYVAANTEAFF.

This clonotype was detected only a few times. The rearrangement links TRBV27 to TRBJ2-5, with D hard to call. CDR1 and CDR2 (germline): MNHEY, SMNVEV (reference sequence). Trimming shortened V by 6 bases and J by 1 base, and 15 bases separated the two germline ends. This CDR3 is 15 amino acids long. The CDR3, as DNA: TGTGCCAGCAGCCTGACTGTGGGGTTCCAAGAGACCCAGTACTTC. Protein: CASSLTVGFQETQYF.

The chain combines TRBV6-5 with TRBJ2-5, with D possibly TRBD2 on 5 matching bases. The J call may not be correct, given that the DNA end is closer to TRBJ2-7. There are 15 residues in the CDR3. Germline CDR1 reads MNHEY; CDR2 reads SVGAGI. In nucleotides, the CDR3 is TGTGCCAGCAGTTACTCGAATCGGGGATTCTACGAGCAGTACTTC. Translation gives CASSYSNRGFYEQYF.

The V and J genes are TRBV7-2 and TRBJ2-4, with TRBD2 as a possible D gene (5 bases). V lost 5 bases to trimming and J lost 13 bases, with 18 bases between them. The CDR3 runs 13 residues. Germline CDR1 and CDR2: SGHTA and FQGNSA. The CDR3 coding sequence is TGTGCCAGCAGCCCCCCCCCGCCATGGGAGCAGTACTTC. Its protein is CASSPPPPWEQYF.

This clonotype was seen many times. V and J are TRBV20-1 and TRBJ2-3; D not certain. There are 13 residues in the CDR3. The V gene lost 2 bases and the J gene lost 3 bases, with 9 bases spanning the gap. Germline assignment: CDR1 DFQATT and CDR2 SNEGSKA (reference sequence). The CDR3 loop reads CSARPGVTDTQYF. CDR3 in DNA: TGCAGTGCTAGACCGGGTGTTACAGATACGCAGTATTTT.

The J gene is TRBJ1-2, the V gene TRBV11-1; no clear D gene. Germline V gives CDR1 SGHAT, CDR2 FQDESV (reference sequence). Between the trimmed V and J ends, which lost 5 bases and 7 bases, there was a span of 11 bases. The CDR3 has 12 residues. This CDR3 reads CASSPGESGYTF. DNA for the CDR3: TGTGCCAGCAGCCCTGGAGAGAGTGGCTACACCTTC.

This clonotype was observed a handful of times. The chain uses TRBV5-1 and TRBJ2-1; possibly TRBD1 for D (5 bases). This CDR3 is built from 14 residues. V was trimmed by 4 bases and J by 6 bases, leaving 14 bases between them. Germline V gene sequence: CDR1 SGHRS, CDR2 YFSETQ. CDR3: CASSPGQGANEQFF. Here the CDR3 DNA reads TGCGCCAGCAGCCCCGGCCAAGGGGCCAATGAGCAGTTCTTC.

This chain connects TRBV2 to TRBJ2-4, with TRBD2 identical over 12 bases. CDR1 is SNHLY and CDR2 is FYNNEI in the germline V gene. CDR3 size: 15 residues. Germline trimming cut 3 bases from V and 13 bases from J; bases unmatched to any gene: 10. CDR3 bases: TGTGCCAGCAGTGAGGGGCTAGCGGGAGGGCAAGAGCAGTACTTC. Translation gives CASSEGLAGGQEQYF.

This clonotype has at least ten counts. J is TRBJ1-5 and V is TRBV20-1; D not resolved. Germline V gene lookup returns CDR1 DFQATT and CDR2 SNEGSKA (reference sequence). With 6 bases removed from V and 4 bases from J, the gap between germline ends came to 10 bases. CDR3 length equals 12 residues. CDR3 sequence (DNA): TGCAGTGCCAGGCGCCTAAATCAGCCCCAGCATTTT. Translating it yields CSARRLNQPQHF.

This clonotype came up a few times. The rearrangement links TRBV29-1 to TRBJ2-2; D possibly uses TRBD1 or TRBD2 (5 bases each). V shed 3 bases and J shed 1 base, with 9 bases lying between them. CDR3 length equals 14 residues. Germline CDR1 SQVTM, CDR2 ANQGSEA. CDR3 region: CSVEGRKNTGELFF. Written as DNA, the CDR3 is TGCAGCGTTGAGGGACGTAAGAACACCGGGGAGCTGTTTTTT.

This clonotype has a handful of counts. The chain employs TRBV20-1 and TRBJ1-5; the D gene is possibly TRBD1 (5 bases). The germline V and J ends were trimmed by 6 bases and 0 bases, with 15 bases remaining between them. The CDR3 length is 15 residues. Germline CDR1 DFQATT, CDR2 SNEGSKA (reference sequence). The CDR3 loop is CSAQPQGYSNQPQHF. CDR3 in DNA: TGCAGTGCACAACCTCAGGGCTATAGCAATCAGCCCCAGCATTTT.